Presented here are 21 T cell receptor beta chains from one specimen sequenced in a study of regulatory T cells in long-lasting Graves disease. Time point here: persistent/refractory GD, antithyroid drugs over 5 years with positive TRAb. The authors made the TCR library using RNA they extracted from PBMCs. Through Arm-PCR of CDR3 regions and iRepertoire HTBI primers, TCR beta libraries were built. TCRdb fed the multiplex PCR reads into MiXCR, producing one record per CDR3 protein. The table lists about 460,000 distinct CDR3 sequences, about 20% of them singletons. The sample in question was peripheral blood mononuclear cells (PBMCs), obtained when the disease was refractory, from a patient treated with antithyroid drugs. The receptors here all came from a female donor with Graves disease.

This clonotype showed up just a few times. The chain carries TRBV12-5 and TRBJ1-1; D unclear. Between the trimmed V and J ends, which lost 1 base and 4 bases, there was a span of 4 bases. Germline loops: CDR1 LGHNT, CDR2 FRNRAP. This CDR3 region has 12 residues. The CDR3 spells CASGLDSTEAFF. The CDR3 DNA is TGTGCTAGTGGTTTGGACAGCACTGAAGCTTTCTTT.

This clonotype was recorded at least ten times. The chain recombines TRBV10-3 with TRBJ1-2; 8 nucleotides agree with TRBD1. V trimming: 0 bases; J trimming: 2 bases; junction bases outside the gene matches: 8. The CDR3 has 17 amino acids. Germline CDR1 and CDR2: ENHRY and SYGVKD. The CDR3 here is CAISESIVQGANYGYTF. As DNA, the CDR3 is TGTGCCATCAGTGAGTCGATAGTCCAGGGGGCGAACTATGGCTACACCTTC.

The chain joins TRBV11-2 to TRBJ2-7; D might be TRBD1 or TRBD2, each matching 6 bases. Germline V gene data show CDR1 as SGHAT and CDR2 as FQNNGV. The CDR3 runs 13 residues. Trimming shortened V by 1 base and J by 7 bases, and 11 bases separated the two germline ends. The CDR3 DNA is TGTGCCAGCAGCTTAGCGGGGGCGCGGGAGCAGTACTTC. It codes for CASSLAGAREQYF.

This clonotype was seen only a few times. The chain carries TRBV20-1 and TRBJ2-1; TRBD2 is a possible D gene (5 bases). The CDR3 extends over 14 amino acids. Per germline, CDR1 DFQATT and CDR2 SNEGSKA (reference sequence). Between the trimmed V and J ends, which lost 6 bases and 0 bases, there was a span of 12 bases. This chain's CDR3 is CSANSEGSYNEQFF. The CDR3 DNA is TGCAGTGCAAATTCCGAGGGCTCCTACAATGAGCAGTTCTTC.

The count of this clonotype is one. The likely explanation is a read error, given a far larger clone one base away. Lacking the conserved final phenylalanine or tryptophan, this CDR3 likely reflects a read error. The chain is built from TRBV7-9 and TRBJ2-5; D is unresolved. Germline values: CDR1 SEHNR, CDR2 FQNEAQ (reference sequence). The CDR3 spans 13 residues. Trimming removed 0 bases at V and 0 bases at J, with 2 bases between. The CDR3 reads CASSLADQETQYS. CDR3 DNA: TGTGCCAGCAGCTTAGCGGACCAAGAGACCCAGTACTCC.

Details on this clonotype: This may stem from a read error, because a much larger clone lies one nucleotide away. CDR3: CASSLAGGRDIQYF. The CDR3 region has the DNA TGTGCCAGCAGCTTAGCAGGGGGCAGGGACATTCAGTACTTC. This sequence joins TRBV7-2 and TRBJ2-4, with 7 bases aligning to TRBD1. With 0 bases clipped from V and 8 bases from J, the junction kept 4 bases outside the gene matches. The V gene's germline CDR1 is SGHTA and CDR2 FQGNSA. The CDR3 has 14 amino acids.

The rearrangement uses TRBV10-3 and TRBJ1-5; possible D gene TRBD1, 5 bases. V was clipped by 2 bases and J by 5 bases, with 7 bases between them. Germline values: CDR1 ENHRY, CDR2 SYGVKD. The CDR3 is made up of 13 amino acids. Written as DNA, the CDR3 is TGTGCCATCAGTGAGACAGGAGATCAGCCCCAGCATTTT. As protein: CAISETGDQPQHF.

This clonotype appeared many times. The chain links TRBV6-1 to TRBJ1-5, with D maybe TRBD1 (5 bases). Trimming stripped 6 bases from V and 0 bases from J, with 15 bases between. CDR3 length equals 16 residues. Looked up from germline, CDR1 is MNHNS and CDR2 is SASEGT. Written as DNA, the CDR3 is TGTGCCAGCAGATCGACAGTGGAGTATAGCAATCAGCCCCAGCATTTT. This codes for CASRSTVEYSNQPQHF.

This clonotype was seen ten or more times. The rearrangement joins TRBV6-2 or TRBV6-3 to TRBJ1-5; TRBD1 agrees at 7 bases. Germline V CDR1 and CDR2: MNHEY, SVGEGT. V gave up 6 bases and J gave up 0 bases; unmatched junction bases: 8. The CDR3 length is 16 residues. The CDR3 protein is CASSPSTGTSNQPQHF. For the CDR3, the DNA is TGTGCCAGCAGCCCATCGACAGGGACTAGCAATCAGCCCCAGCATTTT.

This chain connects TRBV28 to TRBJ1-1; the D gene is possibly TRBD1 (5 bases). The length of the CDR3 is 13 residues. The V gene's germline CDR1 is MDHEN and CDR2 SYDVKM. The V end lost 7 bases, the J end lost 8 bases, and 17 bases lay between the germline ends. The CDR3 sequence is CASTHGTVVEAFF. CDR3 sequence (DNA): TGTGCCAGCACTCACGGGACGGTAGTCGAAGCTTTCTTT.

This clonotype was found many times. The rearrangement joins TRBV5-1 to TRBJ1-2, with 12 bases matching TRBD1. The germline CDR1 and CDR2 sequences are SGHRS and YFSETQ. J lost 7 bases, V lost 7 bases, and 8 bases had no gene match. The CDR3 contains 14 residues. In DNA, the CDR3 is TGCGCCAGCGGCCCGGGACAGGGGGCTGGTGGCTACACCTTC. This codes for CASGPGQGAGGYTF.

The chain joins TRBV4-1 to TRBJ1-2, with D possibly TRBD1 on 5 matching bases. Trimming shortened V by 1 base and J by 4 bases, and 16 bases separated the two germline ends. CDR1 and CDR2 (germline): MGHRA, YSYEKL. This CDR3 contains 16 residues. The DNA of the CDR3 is TGCGCCAGCAGCCAAGCTCCAGTGGGGGGTTCCTATGGCTACACCTTC. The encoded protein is CASSQAPVGGSYGYTF.

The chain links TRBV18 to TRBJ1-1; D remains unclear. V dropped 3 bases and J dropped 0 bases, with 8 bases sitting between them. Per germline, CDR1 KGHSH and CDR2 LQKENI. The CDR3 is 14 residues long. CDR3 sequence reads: CASSPEPMNTEAFF. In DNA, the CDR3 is TGTGCCAGCTCACCCGAACCCATGAACACTGAAGCTTTCTTT.

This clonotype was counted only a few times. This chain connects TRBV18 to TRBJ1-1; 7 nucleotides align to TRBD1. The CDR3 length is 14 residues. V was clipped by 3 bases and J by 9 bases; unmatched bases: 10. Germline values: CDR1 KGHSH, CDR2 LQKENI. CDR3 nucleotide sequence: TGTGCCAGCTCACCTGGTGGAGGGGGCATACAAGCTTTCTTT. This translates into CASSPGGGGIQAFF.

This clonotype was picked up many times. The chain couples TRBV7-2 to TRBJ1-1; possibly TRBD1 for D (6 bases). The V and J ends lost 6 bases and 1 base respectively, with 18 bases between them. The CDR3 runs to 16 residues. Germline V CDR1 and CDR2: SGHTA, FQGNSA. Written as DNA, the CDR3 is TGTGCCAGCAGTCCTAGAGGGGGGCAGTGGAACACTGAAGCTTTCTTT. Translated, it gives CASSPRGGQWNTEAFF.

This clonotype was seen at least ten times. Here the CDR3 DNA reads TGTGCCCTGGGCGCAGGGAATAATTCACCCCTCCACTTT. This codes for CALGAGNNSPLHF. The rearrangement uses TRBV28 and TRBJ1-6; perhaps TRBD1 as D (5 bases). Trimming left V 11 bases short and J 5 bases short, with 13 bases between. The CDR3 totals 13 residues. From germline, CDR1 is MDHEN and CDR2 SYDVKM.

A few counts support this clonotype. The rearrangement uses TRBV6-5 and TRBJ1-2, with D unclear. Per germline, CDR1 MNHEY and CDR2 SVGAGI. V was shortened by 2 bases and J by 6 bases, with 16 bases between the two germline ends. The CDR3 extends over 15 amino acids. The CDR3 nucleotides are TGTGCCAGCAGTTACGCGGCAGGCGGGCGGGATGGCTACACCTTC. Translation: CASSYAAGGRDGYTF.

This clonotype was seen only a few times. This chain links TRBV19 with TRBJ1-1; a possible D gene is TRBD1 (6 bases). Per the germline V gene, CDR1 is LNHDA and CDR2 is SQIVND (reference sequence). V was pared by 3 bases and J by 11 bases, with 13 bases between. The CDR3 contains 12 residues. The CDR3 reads CASSIAGQRAFF. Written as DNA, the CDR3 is TGTGCCAGTAGTATTGCGGGACAAAGGGCTTTCTTT.

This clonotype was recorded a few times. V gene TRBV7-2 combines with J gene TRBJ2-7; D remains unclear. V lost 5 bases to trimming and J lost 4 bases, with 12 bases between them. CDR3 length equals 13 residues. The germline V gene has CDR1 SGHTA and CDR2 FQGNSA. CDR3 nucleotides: TGTGCCAGCAGCCCCACCGATGGGTACGAGCAGTACTTC. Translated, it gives CASSPTDGYEQYF.

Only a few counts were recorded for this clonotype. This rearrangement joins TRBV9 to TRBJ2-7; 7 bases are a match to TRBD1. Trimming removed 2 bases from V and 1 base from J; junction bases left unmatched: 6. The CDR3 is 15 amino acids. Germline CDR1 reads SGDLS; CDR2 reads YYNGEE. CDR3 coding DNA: TGTGCCAGCAGCGTCACAGGGGACGGATCCTACGAGCAGTACTTC. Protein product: CASSVTGDGSYEQYF. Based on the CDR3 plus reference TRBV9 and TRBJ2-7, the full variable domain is DSGVTQTPKHLITATGQRVTLRCSPRSGDLSVYWYQQSLDQGLQFLIQYYNGEERAKGNILERFSAQQFPDLHSELNLSSLELGDSALYFCASSVTGDGSYEQYFGPGTRLTVT.

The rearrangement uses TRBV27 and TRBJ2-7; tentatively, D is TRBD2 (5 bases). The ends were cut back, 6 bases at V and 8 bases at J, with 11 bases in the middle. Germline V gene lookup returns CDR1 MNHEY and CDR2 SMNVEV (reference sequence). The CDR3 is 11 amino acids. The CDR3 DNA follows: TGTGCCAGCAGCCCCGGGATTCAGCAGTACTTC. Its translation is CASSPGIQQYF.